This T cell receptor (beta chain) emerged from a study of cytomegalovirus exposure and HLA in healthy donors. CDR3 size: 15 residues. In germline, CDR1 is SEHNR, CDR2 FQNEAQ (reference sequence). J gave up 8 bases and V 2 bases, and 7 bases lay outside the gene matches. Findings and limits, study-wide: Data from an earlier analysis indicated that most TCR beta V segments were productive either about 87% or about 30% of the time.

Points on this clone: Its antigen is currently unknown.

A multiplex PCR was run with 60 Vbeta primers and 13 Jbeta primers. Sequencing used immunoSEQ multiplex PCR; TCRdb keeps in-frame clones, though not all of them. The sample has approximately 160,000 clones; roughly 80% are singletons. The chain carries TRBV7-9 and TRBJ2-3; TRBD1 matches at 10 bases. Sequenced input: PBMCs. The TCR sequence derives from a man aged 25 to 40 in good health and CMV-seropositive. CDR3 sequence reads: CASSLTGTGDSTQYF. The CDR3, as DNA: TGTGCCAGCAGCTTAACCGGGACAGGGGACAGTACGCAGTATTTT.